The 3 T cell receptor beta chains below were found in one sample sequenced in a study of CD8 T cells in Susac syndrome. The RNA input was about 0.5 to 1 ug, and it was reverse transcribed with random hexamers. Each CDR3 protein is one row after TCRdb ran MiXCR on the immunoSEQ multiplex PCR reads. Of 190,000 or so distinct CDR3 sequences in the sample, approximately 95% were seen once. Sequencing was carried out using CD4+ T cells from PBMCs. These receptors were taken from a human donor with multiple sclerosis.

This chain joins TRBV12-3 or TRBV12-4 and TRBJ1-2; 9 positions match TRBD1. The CDR3 has 15 amino acids. V shed 5 bases, J shed 7 bases, and the junction held 11 bases outside the gene matches. CDR3 loop: CASSPPGQGLGGYTF. The CDR3 nucleotides read TGTGCCAGCAGTCCTCCGGGACAGGGCTTGGGTGGCTACACCTTC.

V and J are TRBV6-6 and TRBJ2-7; no clear D gene. The CDR3 sequence is 13 residues long. Trimming removed 5 bases at V and 1 base at J, with 9 bases between. Germline assignment: CDR1 MNHNY and CDR2 SVGAGI (reference sequence). The CDR3 is CASSRAVSYEQYF. In DNA form, the CDR3 reads TGTGCCAGCAGTCGAGCAGTTTCCTACGAGCAGTACTTC.

The V and J genes are TRBV11-3 and TRBJ2-3; TRBD2 agrees at 11 bases. Germline lookup yields CDR1 SGHNT and CDR2 YENEEA. J was trimmed by 5 bases and V by 4 bases; bases with no gene match: 5. The CDR3 runs to 15 residues. The DNA for the CDR3 is TGTGCCAGCAGCTCGGGACTAGCGGCGAGAGATACGCAGTATTTT. Its protein product is CASSSGLAARDTQYF. The whole variable domain, remainder taken from reference TRBV11-3 and TRBJ2-3, is EAGVVQSPRYKIIEKKQPVAFWCNPISGHNTLYWYLQNLGQGPELLIRYENEEAVDDSQLPKDRFSAERLKGVDSTLKIQPAELGDSAVYLCASSSGLAARDTQYFGPGTRLTVL.